Reported below is one T cell receptor beta chain. The antigen is unknown. V was trimmed by 2 bases and J by 4 bases, leaving 8 bases between them. This CDR3 spans 13 amino acids. The germline CDR1 and CDR2 sequences are MNHNS and SASEGT. The data were obtained in a study of beta chain features in type 1 diabetes. On the study more broadly: Age and gender were similar between patients and healthy donors, as were cell yields. Study-wide points: Type 1 diabetes patients had VDJ junctions that carried fewer insertions and more deletions. Sampled from patients, naive, central memory and Treg TCRB repertoires appeared more similar than those sampled from healthy donors.

Every bit of the isolated RNA underwent reverse transcription, so sequencing read expressed TCRB transcripts. Sequenced by immunoSEQ multiplex PCR; TCRdb stores in-frame clones only, minus some. Of about 900,000 clones detected, 15% to 20% appear once; the ten largest clones hold around 0.02%. The rearrangement uses TRBV6-1 and TRBJ1-2, with D hard to call. The TCR sequence derives from a woman aged 18-29 years in good health. Sequencing was done on a sample of naive CD4+ T cells from blood. This CDR3 reads CASSEWGGYGYTF. CDR3 nucleotides: TGTGCCAGCAGTGAATGGGGAGGCTATGGCTACACCTTC.